Listed below are T cell receptor beta chains from one sample, sequenced in a study of beta chain features in type 1 diabetes. Clones were read by immunoSEQ multiplex PCR, and TCRdb kept only the in-frame ones, dropping some. The table lists 640,000 or so clones, about an eighth of them singletons. Sample: naive CD4+ T cells from blood. The receptors derive from a young man with type 1 diabetes. CDR3s include the opening cysteine and the closing phenylalanine or tryptophan. Fields, in order: D gene, J gene, V gene, clone size, CDR3 protein, CDR3 DNA. D genes are given only for firm matches. Size tells how often a clone was seen (once, few, many) or the class of an expanded clone, and some rows leave it out.

d_call: -; j_call: TRBJ2-1; v_call: TRBV19; clone_size: -; cdr3_aa: CASSSLDNEQFF; cdr3_nt: TGTGCCAGTTCTAGCTTGGACAATGAGCAGTTCTTC
d_call: TRBD1; j_call: TRBJ2-5; v_call: TRBV6-1; clone_size: -; cdr3_aa: CASSHTTGGEETQYF; cdr3_nt: TGTGCCAGCAGTCATACGACAGGGGGCGAGGAGACCCAGTACTTC
d_call: TRBD1; j_call: TRBJ1-1; v_call: TRBV20-1; clone_size: -; cdr3_aa: CSANRGTEAFF; cdr3_nt: TGCAGTGCTAACAGGGGCACTGAAGCTTTCTTT
d_call: -; j_call: TRBJ2-1; v_call: TRBV7-9; clone_size: few; cdr3_aa: CASIRLGYNEQFF; cdr3_nt: TGTGCCAGCATACGTCTGGGCTACAATGAGCAGTTCTTC
d_call: TRBD1; j_call: TRBJ1-5; v_call: TRBV29-1; clone_size: -; cdr3_aa: CSVRTGFNQPQHF; cdr3_nt: TGCAGCGTTCGGACAGGGTTCAATCAGCCCCAGCATTTT
d_call: -; j_call: TRBJ2-4; v_call: TRBV7-9; clone_size: -; cdr3_aa: CASSLAQGSGQYF; cdr3_nt: TGTGCCAGCAGCTTAGCGCAGGGGTCCGGGCAGTACTTC
d_call: -; j_call: TRBJ2-7; v_call: TRBV5-1; clone_size: -; cdr3_aa: CASSLAPYEQYF; cdr3_nt: TGCGCCAGCAGCTTGGCCCCATACGAGCAGTACTTC
d_call: TRBD2; j_call: TRBJ2-3; v_call: TRBV2; clone_size: few; cdr3_aa: CASSANLAGGFQEYF; cdr3_nt: TGTGCCAGCAGTGCAAATCTAGCGGGAGGATTTCAGGAGTATTTT
d_call: TRBD2; j_call: TRBJ2-5; v_call: TRBV7-9; clone_size: few; cdr3_aa: CASSLEGLAIQETQYF; cdr3_nt: TGTGCCAGCAGCTTGGAAGGACTAGCGATCCAAGAGACCCAGTACTTC
d_call: -; j_call: TRBJ2-6; v_call: TRBV5-4; clone_size: few; cdr3_aa: CASSPGTSRSGANVLTF; cdr3_nt: TGTGCCAGCAGCCCCGGGACTTCACGCTCTGGGGCCAACGTCCTGACTTTC
d_call: -; j_call: TRBJ2-5; v_call: TRBV7-2; clone_size: few; cdr3_aa: CASSLVWGETQYF; cdr3_nt: TGTGCCAGCAGCTTAGTTTGGGGAGAGACCCAGTACTTC
d_call: -; j_call: TRBJ2-5; v_call: TRBV5-1; clone_size: -; cdr3_aa: CASSFGSETQYF; cdr3_nt: TGCGCCAGCAGCTTTGGGTCGGAGACCCAGTACTTC
d_call: TRBD1; j_call: TRBJ1-1; v_call: TRBV10-3; clone_size: few; cdr3_aa: CAISESTQGALYTEAFF; cdr3_nt: TGTGCCATCAGTGAGTCGACACAGGGGGCTTTATACACTGAAGCTTTCTTT
d_call: -; j_call: TRBJ2-5; v_call: TRBV7-6; clone_size: -; cdr3_aa: CASSLSPQGGVETQYF; cdr3_nt: TGTGCCAGCAGCTTAAGTCCACAGGGTGGGGTTGAGACCCAGTACTTC
d_call: TRBD1; j_call: TRBJ2-1; v_call: TRBV30; clone_size: -; cdr3_aa: CAWSVNGRGYFNEQFF; cdr3_nt: TGTGCCTGGAGTGTTAACGGCAGGGGGTACTTTAATGAGCAGTTCTTC
d_call: TRBD2; j_call: TRBJ2-7; v_call: TRBV5-4; clone_size: -; cdr3_aa: CASTLGEGLYEQYF; cdr3_nt: TGTGCCAGCACCCTGGGGGAGGGTCTCTACGAGCAGTACTTC
d_call: -; j_call: TRBJ1-3; v_call: TRBV7-9; clone_size: few; cdr3_aa: CASRRGTPASGNTIYF; cdr3_nt: TGTGCCAGTCGCCGAGGGACGCCCGCCTCTGGAAACACCATATATTTT
d_call: -; j_call: TRBJ1-1; v_call: TRBV9; clone_size: few; cdr3_aa: CASSVGPSNTEAFF; cdr3_nt: TGTGCCAGCAGCGTAGGACCATCGAACACTGAAGCTTTCTTT
d_call: -; j_call: TRBJ2-1; v_call: TRBV11-3; clone_size: -; cdr3_aa: CASSPEFRSGEQFF; cdr3_nt: TGTGCCAGCAGCCCAGAGTTTCGGTCGGGTGAGCAGTTCTTC
d_call: -; j_call: TRBJ2-7; v_call: TRBV7-9; clone_size: -; cdr3_aa: CASSSILLGVQYF; cdr3_nt: TGTGCCAGCAGCTCAATCCTCCTAGGGGTTCAGTACTTC
d_call: -; j_call: TRBJ2-7; v_call: TRBV14; clone_size: -; cdr3_aa: CASSPRTGTYEQYF; cdr3_nt: TGTGCCAGCAGCCCCCGGACGGGTACCTACGAGCAGTACTTC
d_call: TRBD1; j_call: TRBJ2-6; v_call: TRBV7-2; clone_size: -; cdr3_aa: CASSQRTGIGMSGANVLTF; cdr3_nt: TGTGCCAGCAGCCAGCGGACAGGGATAGGAATGTCTGGGGCCAACGTCCTGACTTTC
d_call: -; j_call: TRBJ1-1; v_call: TRBV7-9; clone_size: -; cdr3_aa: CASSLVENKAEAFF; cdr3_nt: TGTGCCAGCAGCTTAGTAGAGAATAAAGCTGAAGCTTTCTTT
d_call: -; j_call: TRBJ2-2; v_call: TRBV5-1; clone_size: -; cdr3_aa: CASSLTKSAGELFF; cdr3_nt: TGCGCCAGCAGCTTGACCAAATCGGCCGGGGAGCTGTTTTTT
d_call: -; j_call: TRBJ2-5; v_call: TRBV10-3; clone_size: few; cdr3_aa: CASRGEEETQYF; cdr3_nt: TGTGCCAGCCGCGGAGAGGAAGAGACCCAGTACTTC